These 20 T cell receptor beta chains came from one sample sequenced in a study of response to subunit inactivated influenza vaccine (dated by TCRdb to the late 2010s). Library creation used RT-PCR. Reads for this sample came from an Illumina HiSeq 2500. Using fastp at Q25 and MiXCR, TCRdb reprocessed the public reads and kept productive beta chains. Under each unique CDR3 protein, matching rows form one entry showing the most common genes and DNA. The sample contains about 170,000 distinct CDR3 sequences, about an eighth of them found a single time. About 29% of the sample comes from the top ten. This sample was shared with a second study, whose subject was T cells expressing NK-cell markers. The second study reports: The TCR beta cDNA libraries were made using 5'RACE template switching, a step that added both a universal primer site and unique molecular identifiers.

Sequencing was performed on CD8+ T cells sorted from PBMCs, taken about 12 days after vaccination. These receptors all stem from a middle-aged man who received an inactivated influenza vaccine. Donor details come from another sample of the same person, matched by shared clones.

CDR3 protein: CATSGDTGNTIYF. CDR3 bases: TGTGCCACCAGCGGGGACACGGGAAACACCATATATTTT. V is TRBV15 and J is TRBJ1-3; a weak D match, TRBD1 (6 bases). V gave up 5 bases and J gave up 4 bases, with 9 bases separating them. CDR3 length: 13 amino acids. CDR1 and CDR2 from the germline V gene are LNHNV and YYDKDF (reference sequence).

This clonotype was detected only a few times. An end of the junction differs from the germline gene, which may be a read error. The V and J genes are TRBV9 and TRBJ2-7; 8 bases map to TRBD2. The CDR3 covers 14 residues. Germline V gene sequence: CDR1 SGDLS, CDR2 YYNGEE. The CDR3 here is CASSEGLGSFEQYF. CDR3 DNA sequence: TGTGCCAGCAGCGAGGGACTAGGATCCTTCGAGCAGTACTTC.

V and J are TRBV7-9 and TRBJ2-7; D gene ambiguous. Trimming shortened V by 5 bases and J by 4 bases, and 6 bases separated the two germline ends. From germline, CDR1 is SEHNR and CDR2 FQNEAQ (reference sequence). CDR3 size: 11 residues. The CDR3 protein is CASSARYEQYF. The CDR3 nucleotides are TGTGCCAGCAGCGCTAGATACGAGCAGTACTTC.

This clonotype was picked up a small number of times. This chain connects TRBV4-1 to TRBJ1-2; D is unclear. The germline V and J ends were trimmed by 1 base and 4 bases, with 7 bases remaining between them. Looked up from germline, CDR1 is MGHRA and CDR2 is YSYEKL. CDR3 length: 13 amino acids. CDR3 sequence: CASSQGQVYGYTF. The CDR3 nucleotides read TGCGCCAGCAGCCAAGGGCAGGTCTATGGCTACACCTTC.

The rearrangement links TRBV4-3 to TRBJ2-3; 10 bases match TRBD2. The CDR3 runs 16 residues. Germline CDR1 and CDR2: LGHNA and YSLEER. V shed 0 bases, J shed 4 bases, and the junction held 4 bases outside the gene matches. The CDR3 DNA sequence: TGCGCCAGCAGCCAAGACTTTAGCGGGGGGCCAGATACGCAGTATTTT. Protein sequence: CASSQDFSGGPDTQYF.

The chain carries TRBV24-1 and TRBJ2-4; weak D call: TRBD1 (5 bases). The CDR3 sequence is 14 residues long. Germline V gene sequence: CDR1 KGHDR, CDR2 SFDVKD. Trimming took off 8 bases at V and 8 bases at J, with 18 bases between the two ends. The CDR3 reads CATTTTREVDIQYF. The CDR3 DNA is TGTGCCACCACTACTACCAGGGAAGTGGACATTCAGTACTTC.

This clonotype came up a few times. The CDR3 loop reads CASTLGAENGYTF. Written as DNA, the CDR3 is TGTGCCAGCACTTTAGGGGCGGAGAATGGCTACACCTTC. This chain connects TRBV6-2 or TRBV6-3 to TRBJ1-2; TRBD1 is a possible D gene (5 bases). Trimming removed 7 bases at V and 6 bases at J, with 15 bases between. The CDR3 is made up of 13 amino acids. CDR1 MNHEY and CDR2 SVGEGT come from the germline V gene.

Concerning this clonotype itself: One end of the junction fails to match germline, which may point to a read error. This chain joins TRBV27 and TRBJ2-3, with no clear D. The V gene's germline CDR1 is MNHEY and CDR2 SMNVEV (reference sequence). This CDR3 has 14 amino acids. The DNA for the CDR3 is TGTGCCAGCACTCCCCTCATGGGCACCGATACGCAGTATTTT. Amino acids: CASTPLMGTDTQYF.

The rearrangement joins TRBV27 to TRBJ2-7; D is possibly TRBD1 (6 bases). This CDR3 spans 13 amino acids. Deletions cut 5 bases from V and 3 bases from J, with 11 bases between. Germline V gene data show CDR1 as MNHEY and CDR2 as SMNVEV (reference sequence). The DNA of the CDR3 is TGTGCCAGCAGTACGATAGGGGGCTACGAGCAGTACTTC. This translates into CASSTIGGYEQYF.

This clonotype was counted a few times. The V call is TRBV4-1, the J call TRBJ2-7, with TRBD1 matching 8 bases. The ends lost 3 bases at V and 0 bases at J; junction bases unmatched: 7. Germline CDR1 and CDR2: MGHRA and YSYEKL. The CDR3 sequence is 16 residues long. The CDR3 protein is CASSQETGTGSYEQYF. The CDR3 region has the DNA TGCGCCAGCAGCCAGGAAACCGGGACAGGCTCCTACGAGCAGTACTTC.

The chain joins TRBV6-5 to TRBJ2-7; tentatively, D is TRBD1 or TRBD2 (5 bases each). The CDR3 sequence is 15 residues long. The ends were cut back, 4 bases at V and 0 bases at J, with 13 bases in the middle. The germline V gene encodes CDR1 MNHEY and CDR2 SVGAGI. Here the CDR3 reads CASSLREGSSYEQYF. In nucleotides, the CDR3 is TGTGCCAGCAGTTTGCGTGAGGGGAGCTCCTACGAGCAGTACTTC.

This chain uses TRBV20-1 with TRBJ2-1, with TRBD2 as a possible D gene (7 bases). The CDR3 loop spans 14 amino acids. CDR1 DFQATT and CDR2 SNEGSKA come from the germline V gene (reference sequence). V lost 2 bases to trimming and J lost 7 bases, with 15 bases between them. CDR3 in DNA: TGCAGTGCTAGAAAGGGGGGGAAGAGAAATGAGCAGTTCTTC. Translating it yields CSARKGGKRNEQFF.

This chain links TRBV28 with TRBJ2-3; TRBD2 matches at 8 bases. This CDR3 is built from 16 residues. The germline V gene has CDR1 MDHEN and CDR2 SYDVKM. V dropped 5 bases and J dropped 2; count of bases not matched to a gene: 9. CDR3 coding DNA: TGTGCCAGCAGTCAAGTAGCGGGAAGTAACACAGATACGCAGTATTTT. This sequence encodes CASSQVAGSNTDTQYF. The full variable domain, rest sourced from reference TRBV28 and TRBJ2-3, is DVKVTQSSRYLVKRTGEKVFLECVQDMDHENMFWYRQDPGLGLRLIYFSYDVKMKEKGDIPEGYSVSREKKERFSLILESASTNQTSMYLCASSQVAGSNTDTQYFGPGTRLTVL.

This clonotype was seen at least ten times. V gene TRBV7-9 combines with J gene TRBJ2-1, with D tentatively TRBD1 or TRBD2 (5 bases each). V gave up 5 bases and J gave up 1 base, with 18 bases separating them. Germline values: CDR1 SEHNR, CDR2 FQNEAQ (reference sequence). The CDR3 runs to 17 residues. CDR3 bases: TGTGCCAGCAGCCCCCCAATAGGAGAGGGGTCCTACAATGAGCAGTTCTTC. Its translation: CASSPPIGEGSYNEQFF.

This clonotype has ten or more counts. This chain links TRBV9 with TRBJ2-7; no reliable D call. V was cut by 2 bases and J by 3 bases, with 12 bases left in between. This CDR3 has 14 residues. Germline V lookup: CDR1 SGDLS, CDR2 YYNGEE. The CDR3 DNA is TGTGCCAGCAGCGTCAGTTCCGATAGCTACGAGCAGTACTTC. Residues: CASSVSSDSYEQYF.

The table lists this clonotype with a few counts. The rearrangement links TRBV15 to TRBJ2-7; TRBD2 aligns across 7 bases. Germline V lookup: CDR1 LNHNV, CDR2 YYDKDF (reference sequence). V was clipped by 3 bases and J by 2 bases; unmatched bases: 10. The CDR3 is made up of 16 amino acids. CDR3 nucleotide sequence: TGTGCCACCAGCAGCCCCCGGGGGGACCGTACCTACGAGCAGTACTTC. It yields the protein CATSSPRGDRTYEQYF.

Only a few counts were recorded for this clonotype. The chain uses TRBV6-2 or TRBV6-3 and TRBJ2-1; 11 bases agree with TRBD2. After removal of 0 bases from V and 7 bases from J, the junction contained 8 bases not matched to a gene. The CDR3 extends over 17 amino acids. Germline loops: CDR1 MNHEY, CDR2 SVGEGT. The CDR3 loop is CASSYSITSGSKNEQFF. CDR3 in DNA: TGTGCCAGCAGTTACTCGATCACTAGCGGGAGTAAAAATGAGCAGTTCTTC.

The CDR3 here is CASSLGVAGYTF. For the CDR3, the DNA is TGTGCCAGCAGCTTGGGCGTCGCTGGCTACACCTTC. The V call is TRBV7-9, the J call TRBJ1-2; D remains ambiguous. V shed 3 bases and J shed 7 bases, with 9 bases lying between them. The CDR3 has 12 amino acids. Germline CDR1 and CDR2: SEHNR and FQNEAQ (reference sequence).

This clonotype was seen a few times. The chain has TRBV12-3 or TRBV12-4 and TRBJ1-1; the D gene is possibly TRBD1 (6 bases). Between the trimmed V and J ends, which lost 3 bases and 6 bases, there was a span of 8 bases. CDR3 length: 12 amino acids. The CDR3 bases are TGTGCCAGCAGTTTTGGGGGCCCTGAAGCTTTCTTT. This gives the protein CASSFGGPEAFF.

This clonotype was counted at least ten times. The CDR3 sequence: CASSQTVYLSEAFF. For the CDR3, the DNA is TGCGCCAGCAGCCAAACAGTTTACTTATCTGAAGCTTTCTTT. The J gene is TRBJ1-1, the V gene TRBV4-3; D remains unclear. The length of the CDR3 is 14 residues. The V and J ends lost 2 bases and 6 bases respectively, with 13 bases between them. Germline V gene lookup returns CDR1 LGHNA and CDR2 YSLEER.